The sample holds one count of the clone carrying this T cell receptor beta chain. Looked up from germline, CDR1 is GTSNPN and CDR2 is SVGIG (reference sequence). CDR3 length: 14 amino acids. The V gene end was trimmed by 4 bases and the J gene end by 5 bases; junction bases not matched to a gene: 8. The sample originates from a study of blood T cell repertoires in COVID-19. Profiling relied on immunoSEQ multiplex PCR, and the TCRdb table lists in-frame clones only, not all of them. The sample yields 180,000 or so clones, 90% seen once. Sequencing used peripheral blood. The chain couples TRBV30 to TRBJ1-2, with 9 bases identical to TRBD1. This sequence was found in a man in his fifties with acute or convalescent COVID-19. CDR3 bases: TGTGCCTGGATACCCGGGACAGGGCAATATGGCTACACCTTC. It translates to CAWIPGTGQYGYTF.